This T cell receptor beta chain was documented in a study of blood T cell repertoires in COVID-19. Turning to the study itself: Samples came from the United States, Italy and Spain, spanning acute and convalescent COVID-19.

This clone has only a few counts. The protocol was immunoSEQ multiplex PCR, while the TCRdb copy is restricted to in-frame clones and leaves out a portion. This repertoire shows tens of thousands of clones, approximately 91% found once; its top ten account for 2.4%. CDR1 and CDR2 (germline): MGHRA, YSYEKL. V gave up 1 base and J gave up 2 bases, with 6 bases separating them. The CDR3 covers 14 residues. The clonotype was recovered from a human donor in a cohort sampled during active COVID-19. This rearrangement joins TRBV4-1 to TRBJ1-3; D is unclear. Sample: peripheral blood. The CDR3 coding sequence is TGCGCCAGCAGCCAAGTCCCCGCTGGAAACACCATATATTTT. This codes for CASSQVPAGNTIYF.